These 22 T cell receptor beta chains were sequenced from one sample in a study of blood T cell repertoires in COVID-19. TCRdb's copy holds only in-frame clones and misses some; the assay was immunoSEQ multiplex PCR. The sample shows roughly 430,000 clones, roughly 86% of them seen only once. Source material: PBMCs or T cells enriched from blood (not recorded which). All receptors derive from a woman in her 40s with acute COVID-19.

This clone was seen once. The DNA for the CDR3 is TGCGCCAGCAGGGGACAGACAGATACGCAGTATTTT. Protein: CASRGQTDTQYF. The V call is TRBV10-2, the J call TRBJ2-3, with TRBD1 identical over 7 bases. The V segment lost 6 bases and the J segment 3 bases; nucleotides outside the gene matches: 0. Germline V gives CDR1 WSHSY, CDR2 SAAADI. The CDR3 is made up of 12 amino acids.

This sequence joins TRBV5-1 and TRBJ1-1; TRBD1 matches at 7 bases. Germline CDR1 is SGHRS and CDR2 is YFSETQ. The V segment lost 0 bases and the J segment 4 bases; nucleotides outside the gene matches: 3. CDR3 size: 14 residues. DNA for the CDR3: TGCGCCAGCAGCTTGGTAGCAGGGGGCACTGAAGCTTTCTTT. Amino acids: CASSLVAGGTEAFF.

This chain uses TRBV27 with TRBJ2-7, with TRBD2 identical over 8 bases. Trimming took 5 bases from V and 4 from J; bases not matched to a gene: 13. The germline V gene has CDR1 MNHEY and CDR2 SMNVEV (reference sequence). The CDR3 spans 16 residues. CDR3 protein: CASSPRGGSGGYEQYF. Here the CDR3 DNA reads TGTGCCAGCAGTCCCCGGGGGGGGTCGGGGGGATACGAGCAGTACTTC.

The chain carries TRBV2 and TRBJ2-3; weak D call: TRBD1 (5 bases). The germline gives CDR1 SNHLY, CDR2 FYNNEI. V was shortened by 10 bases and J by 0 bases, with 11 bases between the two germline ends. The CDR3 extends over 13 amino acids. CDR3 sequence (DNA): TGTGCCACCCAGGACACCAGCACAGATACGCAGTATTTT. It specifies CATQDTSTDTQYF.

The rearrangement uses TRBV7-8 and TRBJ2-7; D might be TRBD2 (5 bases). Trimming took off 7 bases at V and 2 bases at J, with 12 bases between the two ends. This CDR3 spans 13 amino acids. Per germline, CDR1 SGHVS and CDR2 FQNEAQ. The CDR3 region has the DNA TGTGCCAGCAAGAGGGATTTGGCCTACGAGCAGTACTTC. Translation: CASKRDLAYEQYF. The full variable domain, completed using reference TRBV7-8 and TRBJ2-7, is GAGVSQSPRYKVAKRGQDVALRCDPISGHVSLFWYQQALGQGPEFLTYFQNEAQLDKSGLPSDRFFAERPEGSVSTLKIQRTQQEDSAVYLCASKRDLAYEQYFGPGTRLTVT.

The gene calls are TRBV6-5 and TRBJ2-3; the match to TRBD2 covers 7 bases. J was trimmed by 6 bases and V by 5 bases; bases with no gene match: 8. This CDR3 comprises 14 residues. From germline, CDR1 is MNHEY and CDR2 SVGAGI. The CDR3 region is CASSSGDEGDTQYF. DNA for the CDR3: TGTGCCAGCAGTAGCGGGGACGAGGGTGATACGCAGTATTTT.

The chain carries TRBV3-1 (or the pseudogene TRBV3-2) and TRBJ2-5; D possibly corresponds to TRBD1 (5 bases). The CDR3 consists of 14 residues. Trimming cost V 3 bases and J 5 bases, with 13 bases left between them. Germline V lookup: CDR1 LGHDT, CDR2 YNNKEL (reference sequence). Here the CDR3 DNA reads TGTGCCAGCAGCCACTTAGGGGCGTACGAGACCCAGTACTTC. It specifies CASSHLGAYETQYF.

This chain connects TRBV9 to TRBJ1-4, with D possibly being TRBD1 (5 bases). V shed 0 bases and J shed 0 bases, with 9 bases lying between them. From germline, CDR1 is SGDLS and CDR2 YYNGEE. The CDR3 is made up of 16 amino acids. The CDR3 reads CASSVAGGSTNEKLFF. The CDR3 DNA reads TGTGCCAGCAGCGTAGCTGGGGGGTCAACTAATGAAAAACTGTTTTTT. Complete variable domain (other parts from reference TRBV9 and TRBJ1-4): DSGVTQTPKHLITATGQRVTLRCSPRSGDLSVYWYQQSLDQGLQFLIQYYNGEERAKGNILERFSAQQFPDLHSELNLSSLELGDSALYFCASSVAGGSTNEKLFFGSGTQLSVL.

The chain has TRBV24-1 and TRBJ2-3; possible D gene TRBD1, 5 bases. V shed 7 bases and J shed 4 bases, with 17 bases lying between them. CDR1 is KGHDR and CDR2 is SFDVKD in the germline V gene. The CDR3 runs to 15 residues. CDR3 protein: CATSPGQGRADTQYF. Written as DNA, the CDR3 is TGTGCCACCAGCCCTGGGCAGGGCCGGGCAGATACGCAGTATTTT.

This chain uses TRBV30 with TRBJ1-3, with a tentative D call TRBD1 (5 bases). The CDR3 covers 15 residues. The germline CDR1 and CDR2 sequences are GTSNPN and SVGIG (reference sequence). Deletions cut 3 bases from V and 0 bases from J, with 12 bases between. The CDR3 region is CAWSGGGTSGNTIYF. CDR3 DNA sequence: TGTGCCTGGAGCGGGGGAGGGACCTCTGGAAACACCATATATTTT.

CDR3 coding DNA: TGTGCCAGTAGTGAAAGGGGGTGGGCGTTAGAGACCCAGTACTTC. This translates into CASSERGWALETQYF. The chain combines TRBV19 with TRBJ2-5; the D gene is possibly TRBD1 (6 bases). The germline gives CDR1 LNHDA, CDR2 SQIVND (reference sequence). The CDR3 contains 15 residues. Trimming pared 5 bases from V and 4 bases from J, leaving 17 bases between.

The chain carries TRBV19 and TRBJ1-6; 7 positions match TRBD1. V was pared by 4 bases and J by 11 bases, with 14 bases of the junction left unmatched. Germline V CDR1 and CDR2: LNHDA, SQIVND (reference sequence). The CDR3 loop spans 16 amino acids. CDR3 DNA sequence: TGTGCCAGTAGTACAGACCTCCGGGGCAGGGGGACACCCCTCCACTTT. It specifies CASSTDLRGRGTPLHF.

This clone was seen once. V usage is TRBV2 and J usage is TRBJ2-3; 16 nucleotides agree with TRBD2. This CDR3 is built from 13 residues. The germline gives CDR1 SNHLY, CDR2 FYNNEI. Trimming at V came to 8 bases and at J to 12 bases, leaving 5 bases not matched to a gene. The CDR3, as DNA: TGTGCCAGCTGGGGACTAGCGGGGGGGGTTCAGTATTTT. Amino acids: CASWGLAGGVQYF.

This clone was picked up one time. The V call is TRBV30, the J call TRBJ1-4; TRBD1 matches 7 bases. The CDR3 is 16 amino acids. The V gene's germline CDR1 is GTSNPN and CDR2 SVGIG (reference sequence). V shed 3 bases, J shed 1 base, and the junction held 8 bases outside the gene matches. CDR3 sequence reads: CAWRRSGGRTNEKLFF. The CDR3 nucleotides are TGTGCCTGGAGAAGGTCAGGGGGGAGAACTAATGAAAAACTGTTTTTT.

This rearrangement joins TRBV18 to TRBJ1-1; 12 bases agree with TRBD1. Per germline, CDR1 KGHSH and CDR2 LQKENI. CDR3 size: 17 residues. Unmatched junction bases numbered 10, after V lost 3 bases and J lost 5 bases. Here the CDR3 reads CASSPVPGQGAGTEAFF. The DNA of the CDR3 is TGTGCCAGCTCACCCGTCCCGGGACAGGGGGCGGGGACTGAAGCTTTCTTT.

The chain recombines TRBV24-1 with TRBJ2-6; D unresolved. CDR3 length: 12 amino acids. Germline V gene lookup returns CDR1 KGHDR and CDR2 SFDVKD. V lost 7 bases to trimming and J lost 3 bases, with 3 bases between them. This chain's CDR3 is CATSYGANVLTF. The CDR3 nucleotides are TGTGCCACCAGCTATGGGGCCAACGTCCTGACTTTC.

The V call is TRBV7-8, the J call TRBJ2-7; D not resolved. The CDR3 loop spans 15 amino acids. V gave up 0 bases and J gave up 2 bases, with 11 bases separating them. CDR1 and CDR2 from the germline V gene are SGHVS and FQNEAQ. The CDR3, as DNA: TGTGCCAGCAGCTTAGCGCTCGCAGGCACCTACGAGCAGTACTTC. Its protein product is CASSLALAGTYEQYF.

The chain has TRBV24-1 and TRBJ2-1; perhaps TRBD2 as D (6 bases). V lost 7 bases and J lost 1, with 13 bases in between. The CDR3 consists of 15 residues. Germline lookup yields CDR1 KGHDR and CDR2 SFDVKD. In nucleotides, the CDR3 is TGTGCCACCAGCCAATGGGGGGTTTCCTACAATGAGCAGTTCTTC. Protein: CATSQWGVSYNEQFF.

The J gene is TRBJ2-5, the V gene TRBV5-5; tentative D call: TRBD2 (5 bases). This CDR3 comprises 15 residues. Trimming shortened V by 4 bases and J by 4 bases, and 17 bases separated the two germline ends. CDR1 and CDR2 (germline): SGHKS, YYEKEE (reference sequence). The CDR3 coding sequence is TGTGCCAGCAGCCCTCGGGGAACTTTAGGAGAGACCCAGTACTTC. Translating it yields CASSPRGTLGETQYF.

This chain uses TRBV10-3 with TRBJ1-2; the match to TRBD1 covers 7 bases. After removal of 3 bases from V and 8 bases from J, the junction contained 6 bases not matched to a gene. In germline, CDR1 is ENHRY, CDR2 SYGVKD. This CDR3 has 13 residues. CDR3 protein: CAISEGQGEGYTF. CDR3 in DNA: TGTGCCATCAGTGAAGGGCAGGGGGAAGGCTACACCTTC.

The chain employs TRBV5-6 and TRBJ2-7; a weak D match, TRBD2 (5 bases). Trimming took off 4 bases at V and 4 bases at J, with 12 bases between the two ends. The CDR3 covers 13 residues. Germline V gene data show CDR1 as SGHDT and CDR2 as YYEEEE. CDR3 protein: CASSTRRGYEQYF. The CDR3 coding sequence is TGTGCCAGCAGCACCCGACGGGGTTACGAGCAGTACTTC.

This sequence joins TRBV13 and TRBJ2-4; 13 nucleotides match TRBD2. The CDR3 contains 20 residues. The ends lost 5 bases at V and 1 base at J; junction bases unmatched: 14. Germline V CDR1 and CDR2: PRHDT, FYEKMQ (reference sequence). CDR3 nucleotide sequence: TGTGCCAGCAGCCCACTAGCGGGGGGGCTTAGTACTGAGGCCAAAAACATTCAGTACTTC. The encoded protein is CASSPLAGGLSTEAKNIQYF. The full variable domain, rest sourced from reference TRBV13 and TRBJ2-4, is AAGVIQSPRHLIKEKRETATLKCYPIPRHDTVYWYQQGPGQDPQFLISFYEKMQSDKGSIPDRFSAQQFSDYHSELNMSSLELGDSALYFCASSPLAGGLSTEAKNIQYFGAGTRLSVL.